The T cell receptor beta chain described here comes from a study of blood T cells in healthy people across ages. At the level of the study: Every two T cells gave about one barcoded beta molecule via template switching.

There are a few counts of this clonotype. What it recognizes is unknown. Alongside a J-beta primer mix, a sample-barcoded 5' primer served in a second PCR lasting roughly 7 to 11 cycles. MiXCR, run by TCRdb on the 5' RACE reads, gives a single entry per CDR3 protein. The sample gives about 700,000 distinct CDR3 sequences, 32% of which show up once; over 15% is in the top ten. The CDR3 extends over 15 amino acids. Germline V lookup: CDR1 SNHLY, CDR2 FYNNEI. V shed 7 bases, J shed 11 bases, and the junction held 18 bases outside the gene matches. Study-wide results and caveats: PBMCs went unsorted, and a conclusive naive versus antigen-experienced comparison was therefore prevented.

The sequencing input was blood. This receptor was obtained from a woman aged 80 or over in good health. This chain uses TRBV2 with TRBJ2-5; 8 bases align to TRBD1. The chain's CDR3 is CASKFQGAAPNEQYF. As DNA, the CDR3 is TGTGCCAGCAAGTTCCAGGGGGCGGCCCCCAATGAGCAGTACTTC.